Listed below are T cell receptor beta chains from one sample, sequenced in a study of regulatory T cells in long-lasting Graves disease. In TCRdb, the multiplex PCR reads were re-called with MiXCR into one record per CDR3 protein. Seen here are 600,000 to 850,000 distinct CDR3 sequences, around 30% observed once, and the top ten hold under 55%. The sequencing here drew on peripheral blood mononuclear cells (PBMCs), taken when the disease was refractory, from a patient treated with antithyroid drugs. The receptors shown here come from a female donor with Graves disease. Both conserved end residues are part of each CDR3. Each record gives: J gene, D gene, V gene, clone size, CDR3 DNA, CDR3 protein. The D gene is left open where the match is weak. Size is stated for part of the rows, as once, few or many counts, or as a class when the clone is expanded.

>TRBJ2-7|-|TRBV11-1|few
TGTGCCAGCAGCTTATTTACGACACGGCATAACGAGCAGTACTTC
CASSLFTTRHNEQYF
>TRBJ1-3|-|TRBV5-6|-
TGTGCCAGCACCTCACTCGGCGGGGGCTCTGGAAACACCATATATTTT
CASTSLGGGSGNTIYF
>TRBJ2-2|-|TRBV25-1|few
TGTGCCAGCAGTGCGGGCGGAGGGACCGGGGAGCTGTTTTTT
CASSAGGGTGELFF
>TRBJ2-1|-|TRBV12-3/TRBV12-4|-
TGTGCCAGCAGCCTCCTGACGGATTACAATGAGCAGTTCTTT
CASSLLTDYNEQFF
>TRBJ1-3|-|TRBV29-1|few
TGCAGCGTTACAGAATCTGGAAACACCATATATTTT
CSVTESGNTIYF
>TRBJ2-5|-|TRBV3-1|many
TGTGCCAGCAGCGGAAACCAAGTGGGGAGCATGACCCAGTACTTC
CASSGNQVGSMTQYF
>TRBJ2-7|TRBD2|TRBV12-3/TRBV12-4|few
TGTGCCAGCAGTTTGGTGGGGGGGATCTACGAGCAGTACTTC
CASSLVGGIYEQYF
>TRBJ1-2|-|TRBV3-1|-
TGTGCCAGCAGCCAAGATATAATGGTTCTCTATGGCTACACCTTC
CASSQDIMVLYGYTF
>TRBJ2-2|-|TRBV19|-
TGTGCCAGTACCCCCGGAGGACCCTCCACCGGGGAGCTGTTTTTT
CASTPGGPSTGELFF
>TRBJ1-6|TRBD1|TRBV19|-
TGTGCCGGAGGACAGGGGAATAATTCACCCCTCCACTTT
CAGGQGNNSPLHF
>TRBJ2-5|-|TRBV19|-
TGTGCCAGTAGTATAGGTGGCCAAGTCCAAGAGACCCAGTACTTC
CASSIGGQVQETQYF
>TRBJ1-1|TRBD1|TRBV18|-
TGTGCCAGCTCACCACCGAAGGGGGCGCGTACTGAAGCTTTCTTT
CASSPPKGARTEAFF
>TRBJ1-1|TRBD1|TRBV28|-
TGTGCCAGCAGTTTATCAGGGGGGAGGGCTGAAGCTTTCTTT
CASSLSGGRAEAFF
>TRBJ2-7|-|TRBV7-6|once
TGTGCCAGCAGCCCTAGTTCGGCATACGAGCAGTACTTC
CASSPSSAYEQYF
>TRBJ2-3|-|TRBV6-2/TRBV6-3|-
TGTGCCAGCAGTGATGGGGGATATGACACAGATACGCAGTATTTT
CASSDGGYDTDTQYF
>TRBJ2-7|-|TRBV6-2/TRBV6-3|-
TGTGCCGGCACCAGGACCTACGAGCAGTACTTC
CAGTRTYEQYF
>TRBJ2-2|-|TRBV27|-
TGTGCCAGCTCCGGGTGGGCAGGTGCCACCGGGGAGCTGTTTTTT
CASSGWAGATGELFF
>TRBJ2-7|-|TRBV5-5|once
TGTGCCAGCAGCTGGGACGGGGGTGGCGAGCAGTACTTC
CASSWDGGGEQYF